This paragraph reports one T cell receptor (beta chain). Its target is unknown. V lost 6 bases and J lost 4, with 15 bases in between. CDR3 length: 14 amino acids. Looked up from germline, CDR1 is SGHVS and CDR2 is FQNEAQ. Method: immunoSEQ multiplex PCR; TCRdb's copy keeps in-frame clones and lacks some. The sample records more than 120,000 clones, 87% being singletons. This entry comes from a study of cytomegalovirus exposure and HLA in healthy donors. At the level of the study: The 130 or so validation repertoires, a later analysis reported, used the same platform as the roughly 650 repertoires from the first cohort. Study-level results: In vitro testing confirmed a few CMV-associated chains as specific for CMV antigens. TCR beta chains numbering some 160 were designated cytomegalovirus-associated. Cytomegalovirus status was reportedly diagnosed by the classifier with high sensitivity and specificity.

The receptor's source is a man between 18 and 35 years old in good health and CMV-seropositive. J is TRBJ1-2 and V is TRBV7-8; tentative D call: TRBD1 (6 bases). Source material: PBMCs. The CDR3: CASSQAGAVYGYTF. In DNA form, the CDR3 reads TGTGCCAGCAGTCAAGCAGGGGCAGTCTATGGCTACACCTTC.